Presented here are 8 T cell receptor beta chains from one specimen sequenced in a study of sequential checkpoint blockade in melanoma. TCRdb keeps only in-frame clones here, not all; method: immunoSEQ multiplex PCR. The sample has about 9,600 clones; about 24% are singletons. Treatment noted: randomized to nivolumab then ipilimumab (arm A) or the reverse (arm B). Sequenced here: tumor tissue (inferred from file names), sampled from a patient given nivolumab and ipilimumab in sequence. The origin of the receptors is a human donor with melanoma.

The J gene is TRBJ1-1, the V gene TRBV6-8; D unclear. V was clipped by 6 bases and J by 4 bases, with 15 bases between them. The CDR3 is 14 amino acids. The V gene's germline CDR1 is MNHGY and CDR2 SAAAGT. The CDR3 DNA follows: TGTGCCAGCAGACGGACGCAGTGGGGCACTGAAGCTTTCTTT. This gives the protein CASRRTQWGTEAFF.

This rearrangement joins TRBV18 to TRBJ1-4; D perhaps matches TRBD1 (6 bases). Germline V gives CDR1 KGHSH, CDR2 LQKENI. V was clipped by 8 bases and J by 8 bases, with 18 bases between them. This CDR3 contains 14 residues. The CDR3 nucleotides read TGTGCCAGCACCCCAATTGGGGGGCAGGAAAAACTGTTTTTT. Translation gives CASTPIGGQEKLFF.

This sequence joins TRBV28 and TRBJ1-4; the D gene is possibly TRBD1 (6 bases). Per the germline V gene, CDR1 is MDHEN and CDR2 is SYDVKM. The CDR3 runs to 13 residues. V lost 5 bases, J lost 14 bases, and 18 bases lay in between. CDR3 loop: CASSIPQGSLLFF. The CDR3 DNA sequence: TGTGCCAGCAGTATACCACAGGGAAGTTTGCTGTTTTTT.

CDR3 residues: CAIRTSENPYNEQFF. The DNA for the CDR3 is TGTGCCATCAGGACTAGCGAAAACCCCTACAATGAGCAGTTCTTC. V gene TRBV6-8 combines with J gene TRBJ2-1; the match to TRBD2 covers 9 bases. The CDR3 consists of 15 residues. V was pared by 10 bases and J by 2 bases, with 9 bases of the junction left unmatched. CDR1 is MNHGY, CDR2 SAAAGT, per germline.

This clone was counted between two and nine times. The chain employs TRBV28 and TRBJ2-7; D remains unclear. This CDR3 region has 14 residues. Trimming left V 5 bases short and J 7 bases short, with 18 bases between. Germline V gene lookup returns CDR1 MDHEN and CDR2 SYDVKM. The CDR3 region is CASSPTSLPREQYF. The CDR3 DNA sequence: TGTGCCAGCAGTCCGACGAGCCTCCCGAGGGAGCAGTACTTC. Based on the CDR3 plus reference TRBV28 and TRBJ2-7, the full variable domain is DVKVTQSSRYLVKRTGEKVFLECVQDMDHENMFWYRQDPGLGLRLIYFSYDVKMKEKGDIPEGYSVSREKKERFSLILESASTNQTSMYLCASSPTSLPREQYFGPGTRLTVT.

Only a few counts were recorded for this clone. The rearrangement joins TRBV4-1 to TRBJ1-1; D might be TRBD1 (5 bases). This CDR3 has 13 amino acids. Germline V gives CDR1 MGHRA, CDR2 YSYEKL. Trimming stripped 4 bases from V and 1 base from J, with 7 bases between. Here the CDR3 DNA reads TGCGCCAGCAGCCCCGGGGCGAACACTGAAGCTTTCTTT. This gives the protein CASSPGANTEAFF.

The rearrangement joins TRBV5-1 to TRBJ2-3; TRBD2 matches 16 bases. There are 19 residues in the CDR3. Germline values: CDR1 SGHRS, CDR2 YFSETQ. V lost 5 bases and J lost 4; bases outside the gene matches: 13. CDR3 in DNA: TGCGCCAGCAGAAAGGGACTAGCGGGAGGGTCGGGATACGCAGATACGCAGTATTTT. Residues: CASRKGLAGGSGYADTQYF.

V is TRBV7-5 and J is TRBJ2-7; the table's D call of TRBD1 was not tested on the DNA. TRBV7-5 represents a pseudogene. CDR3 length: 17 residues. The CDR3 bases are TGTGCCAGCAGCCCCCGAGGCTTACAGGGGGCTGCCTACGAGCAGTACTTC. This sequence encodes CASSPRGLQGAAYEQYF.